The next 4 T cell receptor beta chains were all read from a single sample in a study of blood T cell repertoires in COVID-19. Here immunoSEQ multiplex PCR was the method, and the copy in TCRdb shows in-frame clones only, minus some. Altogether 35,000 to 45,000 clones are present, nearly 90% being singletons, with the ten largest covering around 2.4%. Sequencing was performed on peripheral blood. The source of these receptors is a human donor in a cohort sampled during active COVID-19.

This clone was recorded a few times. The chain joins TRBV27 to TRBJ2-1; the match to TRBD2 covers 8 bases. Per germline, CDR1 MNHEY and CDR2 SMNVEV (reference sequence). The CDR3 is made up of 16 amino acids. The junction had 6 bases not matched to a gene; V was cut back by 3 bases and J by 2 bases. The CDR3 sequence: CASSFGAGATYNEQFF. DNA of the CDR3: TGTGCCAGCAGTTTCGGAGCGGGGGCCACCTACAATGAGCAGTTCTTC.

The rearrangement uses TRBV5-6 and TRBJ2-3, with a tentative D call TRBD2 (6 bases). V lost 4 bases to trimming and J lost 5 bases, with 11 bases between them. CDR1 SGHDT and CDR2 YYEEEE come from the germline V gene. CDR3 length equals 13 residues. DNA for the CDR3: TGTGCCAGCAGCCCCGGGGGAAGAGATACGCAGTATTTT. Amino acids: CASSPGGRDTQYF.

The rearrangement joins TRBV29-1 to TRBJ1-1; 7 bases line up with TRBD1. Germline CDR1 is SQVTM and CDR2 is ANQGSEA. The CDR3 spans 15 residues. With V trimmed by 7 bases and J by 2 bases, 13 bases remained unmatched. This CDR3 reads CSGNRQGWKNTEAFF. The CDR3 bases are TGCAGCGGAAATCGACAGGGATGGAAAAACACTGAAGCTTTCTTT.

The genes are TRBV3-1 (or the pseudogene TRBV3-2) and TRBJ2-5; D may be TRBD2 (5 bases). CDR1 and CDR2 (germline): LGHDT, YNNKEL (reference sequence). The CDR3 extends over 13 amino acids. Between the trimmed V and J ends, which lost 3 bases and 5 bases, there was a span of 10 bases. CDR3 sequence: CASSHRTPETQYF. CDR3 nucleotide sequence: TGTGCCAGCAGCCATCGGACTCCGGAGACCCAGTACTTC.